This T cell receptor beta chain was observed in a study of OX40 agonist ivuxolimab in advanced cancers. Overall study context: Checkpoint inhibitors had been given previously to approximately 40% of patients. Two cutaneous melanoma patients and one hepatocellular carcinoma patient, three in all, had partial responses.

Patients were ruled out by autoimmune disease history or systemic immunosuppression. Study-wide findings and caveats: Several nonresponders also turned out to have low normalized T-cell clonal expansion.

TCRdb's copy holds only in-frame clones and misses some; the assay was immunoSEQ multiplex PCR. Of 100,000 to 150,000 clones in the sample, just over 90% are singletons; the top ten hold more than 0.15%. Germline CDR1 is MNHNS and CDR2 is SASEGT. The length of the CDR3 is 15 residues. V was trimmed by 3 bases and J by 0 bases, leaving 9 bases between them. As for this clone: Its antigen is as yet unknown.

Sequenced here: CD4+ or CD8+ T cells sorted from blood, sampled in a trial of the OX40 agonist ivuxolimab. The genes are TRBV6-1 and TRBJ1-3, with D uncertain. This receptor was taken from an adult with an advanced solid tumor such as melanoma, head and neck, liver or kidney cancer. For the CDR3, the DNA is TGTGCCAGCAGTGACAACACGGCCTCTGGAAACACCATATATTTT. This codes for CASSDNTASGNTIYF.